This T cell receptor beta chain came from a study of blood T cell repertoires in COVID-19. Across the study: The United States, Italy and Spain were the sources of the acute and convalescent COVID-19 samples. PBMCs, B-cell-depleted T cells, or T cells were the source of the cDNA or gDNA that made up the material.

This CDR3 is built from 17 residues. Germline values: CDR1 MDHEN, CDR2 SYDVKM. The J segment lost 1 base and the V segment lost 4 bases, leaving 12 bases of the junction unmatched. Study processing details: Amplification of reference gene primers was used by the study to estimate nucleated cell counts. Using immunoSEQ multiplex PCR, the repertoire was profiled, and TCRdb retains in-frame clones only, with some absent. D and trimming come from the DNA, and the V and J calls and clone size come from that table. The sample records tens of thousands of clones, under 90% being singletons. The rearrangement uses TRBV28 and TRBJ1-1; TRBD1 agrees at 7 bases. Sequenced: peripheral blood. This clonotype was obtained from a human donor in a cohort sampled during active COVID-19. This chain's CDR3 is CASSSFGQAGGNTEAFF. For the CDR3, the DNA is TGTGCCAGCAGTTCCTTTGGACAGGCCGGGGGGAACACTGAAGCTTTCTTT.